This T cell receptor beta chain was obtained from a study of cytomegalovirus exposure and HLA in healthy donors. In this sample, this clone turned up a few times. Germline CDR1 MDHEN, CDR2 SYDVKM. The CDR3 runs 13 residues. V dropped 2 bases and J dropped 8 bases, with 12 bases sitting between them. 60 Vbeta and 13 Jbeta primers were used in PCR. Clones were read by immunoSEQ multiplex PCR, and TCRdb kept only the in-frame ones, dropping some. The sample carries hundreds of thousands of clones, around 66% recorded once. Source material: PBMCs. The chain carries TRBV28 and TRBJ1-2; D gene unclear. This clonotype was obtained from a female donor in good health and CMV-seronegative. The DNA of the CDR3 is TGTGCCAGCAGTTTAATGGTAGTACAGGGCTACACCTTC. Translated: CASSLMVVQGYTF.